This record looks at one T cell receptor beta chain sequence and its context. It lacks a known antigen. No clone much larger than this one lies a single base away; base qualities are absent. The cohort comprised approximately 700 healthy bone marrow donors. Cohort members were all nominally healthy when sampled, although unrecorded immune exposures were likely present. The donor was CMV seronegative and was included in the group of approximately 350 seronegative cohort members. Each donor provided a peripheral blood sample, and peripheral blood mononuclear cells were used for TCR beta sequencing. Genomic DNA extraction from the blood cell samples was performed with the Qiagen DNeasy Blood Extraction Kit. The data were obtained in a study of cytomegalovirus exposure and HLA in healthy donors (dated 2017 in TCRdb). With regard to the full study: An earlier analysis of some 500 of the donors reported about 250 Gb of sequence data and roughly 100 million unique TCR beta sequences from some 180 million T cells. An early release covering 550 to 650 HLA-typed donors comprised about 300 gigabases of sequencing data and roughly 85 million unique TCR sequences. Of the roughly 390 genotyped donors, 70% to 90% were placed in the genetic ancestry cluster associated with self-reported Caucasian donors. The study was designed to test whether signatures of past pathogen exposure could be identified by cataloging public T cell receptors. The study used immunosequencing to profile the T cell repertoires of about 670 subjects and linked those repertoires to cytomegalovirus serostatus. In addition to the first cohort of 666 subjects, a separate validation cohort of over 90 different subjects was used. The study combined high-throughput TCR immunosequencing, statistical association of individual TCRs with disease status, and machine learning to predict cytomegalovirus infection status. A later analysis re-analyzed previously published TCR beta repertoires from hundreds of donors and added high-resolution HLA genotyping to study TCR occurrence patterns. In the later analysis, no new phenotypic data were used to find candidate immune exposures; instead, reliance was placed on TCR beta sequences and their occurrence across donors. An earlier analysis of 587 of the donors used high-throughput TCR beta sequencing to judge whether each TCR beta V gene segment behaved as functional or pseudogenic. Alongside the repertoire data, information on donor age, sex, ethnicity and CMV serostatus was compiled. Genome-wide SNP genotypes for about 65% of the roughly 700 donors were used in a later genetic analysis, which treated that subset as a discovery cohort. Every discovery cohort repertoire had been produced on one sequencing platform. HLA typing included class I and class II loci at four-digit resolution. The number of typed donors differed by locus: roughly 629-630 for A, B, C, DRB1 and DQB1; 500 to 550 for DQA1; about 600 for DPA1; and about 450 for DPB1. Several DR-DQ haplotypes were handled as single units for association and clustering, since linkage in the cohort was strong. Across 398 genotyped donors of the cohort, an average of about 200,000 unique TCR beta nucleotide sequences per donor were sequenced, and 15% to 20% of those sequences were non-productive.

Study-wide findings and limitations: The 87-base-pair reads could not distinguish some IMGT-functional V segments, including TRBV6-2 and TRBV6-3, so those segments were excluded. Across donors, most TCR sequences were observed very rarely, whereas some public TCRs were present in many individuals. The authors suggested that the approach could potentially be extended to other disease states and immunological phenotypes. Correlated functional status among segregating V segments might reflect linkage disequilibrium, but an unknown experimental factor could not be ruled out. In a later analysis, HLA-associated TCR beta chains were found to be more clonally expanded and to have lower generation probabilities than equally common non-associated chains. Strong co-occurrence of HLA alleles, especially DR and DQ, made assigning TCR associations to individual alleles difficult. In the study, 150 to 200 TCR beta chains were listed as associated with cytomegalovirus. V-gene and J-gene trimming of TCR beta chains was associated with a missense DCLRE1C variant in a later genetic analysis, and the association was replicated in an independent cohort. In a later analysis, TCR association rates were found to vary across HLA loci, with the most associated TCRs seen for DRB1 alleles and the fewest for HLA-C alleles. Presence/absence analyses assumed roughly uniform sequencing depth across donors, an assumption that may not hold. According to a later analysis, parvovirus B19, influenza, CMV and Epstein-Barr virus appeared linked to several top co-occurrence clusters. The earlier analysis of 587 of the donors excluded roughly 16 rarely observed V segments, including chromosome 9 orphons, because counts were too low. A few of the identified cytomegalovirus-associated TCR beta chains were confirmed in vitro to be specific for cytomegalovirus antigens. A later analysis associated approximately 17,000 TCR beta sequences with specific HLA alleles at a false discovery rate of 0.05. Only TCR beta chains were sequenced in this cohort, and the absence of alpha or paired-chain data limited detectable features. Because HLA typing was missing for some donors at each locus, association tests included only the typed subset. An earlier analysis of approximately 540 of the donors showed that most TCR beta V segments appeared in productive rearrangements either about 90% or about 30% of the time, which broadly matched IMGT annotations. In a later genetic analysis, fewer N-insertions in productive TCRs were reported among donors in an Asian-associated ancestry cluster than the roughly 640-donor mean. In both the original and validation cohorts, the classifier was reported to diagnose cytomegalovirus status with high specificity and sensitivity. Immune exposure information for the cohort was limited to CMV serostatus. A later analysis found that most CMV-associated TCR beta chains appeared HLA-restricted, with HLA associations seemingly driven largely by CMV exposure. A further reported finding was that TCR beta sequences accurately predicted the HLA-A and HLA-B alleles for most subjects in the first cohort. A group of highly shared sequence variants was considered likely to be a technical artifact of the sequencing pipeline.

Receptors were amplified or captured by the immunoSEQ multiplex PCR assay. The multiplex PCR relied on a mix of 60 forward primers for TCR Vbeta segments and 13 reverse primers for TCR Jbeta segments. Amplification of the CDR3 region of rearranged TCR beta genes was performed with a multiplex PCR assay on genomic DNA. On the Illumina HiSeq System, the amplified TCR beta libraries were sequenced as 87-base-pair reads. Processing in the source paper ran as follows. A later analysis tallied roughly 78 million unique TCR beta chains across the approximately 670 repertoires, and approximately 9.9 million of those chains were shared by two or more donors. Raw reads were error-corrected and collapsed into unique sequences with a nearest-neighbor algorithm that merged closely related sequences to remove PCR and sequencing errors. V, D and J gene segments were assigned by aligning CDR3 sequences to IMGT reference sequences. Each retained sequence needed at least a six-nucleotide match to both a V gene segment and a J gene segment. Rearrangements were called productive when the CDR3 lacked stop codons and stayed in frame with V and J; all others were non-productive. Following IMGT convention, CDR3 was defined as the stretch from the second conserved V-encoded cysteine up to the conserved J-encoded phenylalanine. The earlier analysis of about 610 of the donors excluded sequences that lacked an unambiguous match to a single V gene segment. In an earlier analysis of roughly 600 of the donors, a V segment was called functional when productive rearrangements were above 56.7%, and segregating when the standard deviation between donors exceeded 5%. To diagnose cytomegalovirus status from the catalog of TCR beta chain sequences, a statistical classification framework was built. A later analysis assigned V and J genes by comparing TCR nucleotide sequences with IMGT/GENE-DB human TR gene sequences. A later analysis assigned CDR3 sequences and most-parsimonious VDJ recombination scenarios with the TCRdist pipeline. In a later analysis, each TCR beta chain was defined by its CDR3 amino acid sequence together with its V-gene family, and reads without a unique V-gene family were excluded. In a later analysis, 450 to 600 highly shared, low-generation-probability nucleotide sequences were removed to address suspected cross-contamination and a sequencing artifact. A later analysis calculated a clonal expansion index for each public chain from normalized within-repertoire ranks of inferred template counts. A later analysis computed generation probabilities with a VDJ recombination model fitted to out-of-frame rearrangements, and checked the results against IGoR. A later analysis scored TCR-TCR, TCR-HLA and TCR-CMV co-occurrence with hypergeometric tests, applying a repertoire-size bias correction to TCR pairs. To estimate false discovery rates, a later analysis permuted the HLA or CMV assignments 20 times. A later analysis grouped co-occurring TCRs with DBSCAN, adding TCRdist sequence similarity when clustering within HLA-allele-positive subsets. For co-occurrence clustering, repertoires with fewer than 30,000 or more than 120,000 public chains were excluded, along with roughly five repertoires with anomalous nucleotide sharing. In its TCRdb copy, this immuneACCESS table keeps in-frame sequences only and misses some clones. Where compared with another copy, unresolved V genes explain less than half of these, and the others have no known cause. The V and J calls and clone size come from that table; D and trimming were worked out from the DNA. A total of about 130,000 clones appear in this sample, just under 80% of them only once. Clones ranked in the top ten supply approximately 1.7% of the sample.

Relative to germline, V is 7 bases shorter and J is 2 bases shorter, with 5 bases between their ends. The CDR3 covers 11 residues, taking in both the cysteine and the phenylalanine. Only CDR3 DNA is held: 33 bases, read in frame from base 1. CDR1 and CDR2 (LNHDA, SQIVND) derive from the germline V gene (reference sequence). Rearrangement joined TRBV19 to TRBJ1-1, with the D gene not confidently named. This TCR derives from a woman in her 40s in good health and CMV-seronegative. Sample: PBMCs. For the CDR3, the sequence is CASTRNTEAFF. The sequenced DNA is TGTGCCAGTACCAGAAACACTGAAGCTTTCTTT.